The 21 T cell receptor beta chains listed next were all sequenced from one sample in a study of blood T cell repertoires in COVID-19. This table comes from immunoSEQ multiplex PCR, and its TCRdb copy is limited to in-frame clones, with some not included. The table has roughly 340,000 clones, more than 75% seen once. Input material: peripheral blood. All receptors come from a woman under 30 who had recovered from COVID-19.

This sequence joins TRBV11-2 and TRBJ1-1; D gene ambiguous. The germline gives CDR1 SGHAT, CDR2 FQNNGV. The length of the CDR3 is 11 residues. Trimming removed 7 bases at V and 10 bases at J, with 13 bases between. The CDR3 sequence: CASTSTFGAFF. Written as DNA, the CDR3 is TGTGCCAGCACCTCTACGTTTGGAGCTTTCTTT.

CDR3 amino acids: CASSLSGQGADEQFF. Here the CDR3 DNA reads TGTGCCAGCAGTTTATCTGGACAGGGGGCCGATGAGCAGTTCTTC. V usage is TRBV27 and J usage is TRBJ2-1; 11 bases fit TRBD1. The germline gives CDR1 MNHEY, CDR2 SMNVEV (reference sequence). The CDR3 spans 15 residues. Losses at the gene ends were 0 bases for V and 8 bases for J; bases not matched to a gene: 3.

The rearrangement uses TRBV18 and TRBJ1-3, with D perhaps TRBD1 (5 bases). Germline assignment: CDR1 KGHSH and CDR2 LQKENI. CDR3 length equals 16 residues. V lost 3 bases and J lost 0, with 12 bases in between. As DNA, the CDR3 is TGTGCCAGCTCACCTACAGGTACCTACTCTGGAAACACCATATATTTT. This encodes CASSPTGTYSGNTIYF. Variable domain in full (rest from reference TRBV18 and TRBJ1-3): NAGVMQNPRHLVRRRGQEARLRCSPMKGHSHVYWYRQLPEEGLKFMVYLQKENIIDESGMPKERFSAEFPKEGPSILRIQQVVRGDSAAYFCASSPTGTYSGNTIYFGEGSWLTVV.

The rearrangement joins TRBV6-6 to TRBJ1-1; TRBD1 agrees at 8 bases. The J segment lost 1 base and the V segment lost 2 bases, leaving 3 bases of the junction unmatched. The CDR3 has 15 residues. Per germline, CDR1 MNHNY and CDR2 SVGAGI (reference sequence). The CDR3 reads CASSYTGQANTEAFF. The CDR3 coding sequence is TGTGCCAGCAGTTACACGGGACAGGCGAACACTGAAGCTTTCTTT.

The chain has TRBV11-2 and TRBJ2-2, with D perhaps matching TRBD1 or TRBD2 (5 bases each). V was shortened by 5 bases and J by 0 bases, with 19 bases between the two germline ends. Germline CDR1 reads SGHAT; CDR2 reads FQNNGV. This CDR3 spans 18 amino acids. This CDR3 reads CASSLAFQPGTNTGELFF. CDR3 nucleotides: TGTGCCAGCAGCCTAGCCTTCCAGCCAGGGACGAACACCGGGGAGCTGTTTTTT.

The V gene is TRBV11-2, the J gene TRBJ2-1; 10 nucleotides match TRBD2. This CDR3 comprises 15 residues. Germline V gene sequence: CDR1 SGHAT, CDR2 FQNNGV. The ends lost 5 bases at V and 10 bases at J; junction bases unmatched: 11. For the CDR3, the DNA is TGTGCCAGCAGCCCCTCCGGACTAGCGGTGGCCGAGCAGTTCTTC. Amino acid sequence: CASSPSGLAVAEQFF.

This clone was picked up one time. The chain uses TRBV9 and TRBJ2-1; 8 nucleotides line up with TRBD2. V trimming: 4 bases; J trimming: 8 bases; junction bases outside the gene matches: 5. Germline V CDR1 and CDR2: SGDLS, YYNGEE. This CDR3 comprises 13 residues. The CDR3 is CASSSGRVDEQFF. The CDR3 DNA reads as TGTGCCAGCAGCAGCGGGAGAGTAGATGAGCAGTTCTTC.

The chain uses TRBV16 and TRBJ1-6; a possible D gene is TRBD1 (5 bases). The CDR3 length is 20 residues. The germline CDR1 and CDR2 sequences are KGHSY and FQNENV. V shed 4 bases and J shed 4 bases, with 26 bases lying between them. The CDR3, as DNA: TGTGCCAGCAGCCCTCACAGGAAGGGATTGAAAAAACGTTATAATTCACCCCTCCACTTT. Its protein product is CASSPHRKGLKKRYNSPLHF.

V usage is TRBV6-5 and J usage is TRBJ2-7, with TRBD2 matching 13 bases. The CDR3 covers 15 residues. V shed 6 bases, J shed 2 bases, and the junction held 4 bases outside the gene matches. The germline CDR1 and CDR2 sequences are MNHEY and SVGAGI. This chain's CDR3 is CASSRGTSGAYEQYV. CDR3 nucleotides: TGTGCCAGCAGCCGCGGGACTAGCGGGGCCTACGAGCAGTACGTC.

The chain couples TRBV5-1 to TRBJ1-1; TRBD1 aligns across 7 bases. This CDR3 is built from 13 residues. V shed 7 bases and J 4 bases; nucleotides not matched to a gene: 7. Germline CDR1 is SGHRS and CDR2 is YFSETQ. The CDR3: CASALQGSTEAFF. In DNA, the CDR3 is TGCGCCAGCGCCCTACAGGGGTCCACTGAAGCTTTCTTT.

The chain is built from TRBV7-8 and TRBJ1-1; D is possibly TRBD1 (5 bases). The length of the CDR3 is 15 residues. Trimming left V 5 bases short and J 1 base short, with 14 bases between. The germline V gene encodes CDR1 SGHVS and CDR2 FQNEAQ. CDR3 residues: CASSTPDRPNTEAFF. In DNA form, the CDR3 reads TGTGCCAGCAGCACCCCTGACAGACCGAACACTGAAGCTTTCTTT.

The gene calls are TRBV24-1 and TRBJ1-1, with 7 bases that match TRBD1. Germline V gene sequence: CDR1 KGHDR, CDR2 SFDVKD. The CDR3 extends over 15 amino acids. V lost 5 bases and J lost 2; bases outside the gene matches: 7. The CDR3 here is CATSGPTGHNTEAFF. The CDR3 region has the DNA TGTGCCACCAGTGGACCGACAGGGCACAACACTGAAGCTTTCTTT.

The V gene is TRBV10-3, the J gene TRBJ1-2; weak D call: TRBD1 (6 bases). CDR3 length equals 15 residues. V dropped 3 bases and J dropped 12 bases, with 23 bases sitting between them. CDR1 and CDR2 (germline): ENHRY, SYGVKD. The CDR3 DNA follows: TGTGCCATCAGTGAACCCGGGACAATCCCTTCTAAAGACACCTTC. Translated, it gives CAISEPGTIPSKDTF.

The genes are TRBV7-9 and TRBJ1-5; D might be TRBD1 (5 bases). From germline, CDR1 is SEHNR and CDR2 FQNEAQ (reference sequence). The ends were cut back, 3 bases at V and 0 bases at J, with 6 bases in the middle. The CDR3 is 14 residues long. DNA for the CDR3: TGTGCCAGCAGCTTCCAGGGTAGCAATCAGCCCCAGCATTTT. This translates into CASSFQGSNQPQHF.

This clone showed up just a few times. The chain combines TRBV5-1 with TRBJ2-1, with 8 nucleotides matching TRBD1. Trimming removed 4 bases from V and 5 bases from J; junction bases left unmatched: 8. CDR1 is SGHRS and CDR2 is YFSETQ in the germline V gene. The CDR3 is 15 residues long. In DNA, the CDR3 is TGCGCCAGCAGCCCCCGGCAGGGGGCAAACAATGAGCAGTTCTTC. Protein sequence: CASSPRQGANNEQFF.

This chain connects TRBV19 to TRBJ2-3; 7 bases align to TRBD1. The V segment lost 8 bases and the J segment 4 bases; nucleotides outside the gene matches: 9. Per the germline V gene, CDR1 is LNHDA and CDR2 is SQIVND (reference sequence). The CDR3 has 14 amino acids. The CDR3 DNA follows: TGTGCCAGTCAGACAGGGTCGGTCCCAGATACGCAGTATTTT. Its protein is CASQTGSVPDTQYF.

The chain uses TRBV11-2 and TRBJ2-3; 11 nucleotides line up with TRBD2. In germline, CDR1 is SGHAT, CDR2 FQNNGV. The V segment lost 5 bases and the J segment 0 bases; nucleotides outside the gene matches: 4. The CDR3 is 16 amino acids. The CDR3 bases are TGTGCCAGCAGCATACTAGCGGGGGCTAGCACAGATACGCAGTATTTT. Its protein product is CASSILAGASTDTQYF. Complete variable domain (other parts from reference TRBV11-2 and TRBJ2-3): EAGVAQSPRYKIIEKRQSVAFWCNPISGHATLYWYQQILGQGPKLLIQFQNNGVVDDSQLPKDRFSAERLKGVDSTLKIQPAKLEDSAVYLCASSILAGASTDTQYFGPGTRLTVL.

V is TRBV7-2 and J is TRBJ2-5, with D hard to call. Trimming took off 1 base at V and 3 bases at J, with 9 bases between the two ends. This CDR3 contains 14 residues. Germline V gene data show CDR1 as SGHTA and CDR2 as FQGNSA. CDR3 nucleotides: TGTGCCAGCAGCTTAGGAGTCATGGAAGAGACCCAGTACTTC. This gives the protein CASSLGVMEETQYF.

J is TRBJ1-5 and V is TRBV24-1; D is ambiguous. Germline CDR1 and CDR2: KGHDR and SFDVKD. The CDR3 consists of 15 residues. Trimming shortened V by 2 bases and J by 4 bases, and 11 bases separated the two germline ends. The chain's CDR3 is CATSDSGAVNQPQHF. The DNA for the CDR3 is TGTGCCACCAGTGATTCAGGAGCGGTAAATCAGCCCCAGCATTTT.

This rearrangement joins TRBV5-6 to TRBJ1-1, with a tentative D call TRBD1 (6 bases). The CDR3 length is 16 residues. Germline V gene sequence: CDR1 SGHDT, CDR2 YYEEEE. The ends were cut back, 0 bases at V and 4 bases at J, with 16 bases in the middle. Here the CDR3 reads CASSLGLDRIATEAFF. CDR3 nucleotides: TGTGCCAGCAGCTTGGGCCTGGACAGAATAGCCACTGAAGCTTTCTTT.

This clone occurred a few times. This sequence joins TRBV10-1 and TRBJ1-1; D remains ambiguous. The germline V gene has CDR1 WNHNN and CDR2 SYGVQD (reference sequence). The CDR3 has 12 residues. The V end was cut by 1 base, the J end by 10 bases, with 10 bases between. CDR3 amino acids: CASSEFGGPAFF. CDR3 bases: TGCGCCAGCAGTGAGTTTGGAGGACCAGCTTTCTTT.